The rows below give T cell receptor beta chains drawn from one sample of a study of blood T cell repertoires in COVID-19. Data came from immunoSEQ multiplex PCR; TCRdb stores just in-frame clones and leaves some out. This sample has 310,000 or so clones; approximately 84% occur once, and the top ten carry around 2.1%. The sample was peripheral blood. All receptors derive from a woman aged 30 to 39 who had recovered from COVID-19. Both conserved end residues are part of each CDR3. D genes are given only for firm matches.

TRBD1,TRBJ1-2,TRBV28,TGTGCCAGCACGAAGGGACAGGGTCGTGGCTACACCTTC,CASTKGQGRGYTF
TRBD1,TRBJ1-1,TRBV20-1,TGCAGTGCACAGGGGGGGACTGAAGCTTTCTTT,CSAQGGTEAFF
NA,TRBJ1-5,TRBV28,TGTGCCAGCAGTTTGGGTCAGGGTTATAGACAGCCCCAGCATTTT,CASSLGQGYRQPQHF
NA,TRBJ2-4,TRBV30,TGTGCCTGGAGTTCTCTCACAGGGTGGGAGAACATTCAGTACTTC,CAWSSLTGWENIQYF
NA,TRBJ2-5,TRBV27,TGTGCCAGCAGTTCCCCAGGGGCCGAAGAGACCCAGTACTTC,CASSSPGAEETQYF
NA,TRBJ1-2,TRBV6-5,TGTGCCAGCACCAGAGGGCCTAGGGAGGGCTACACCTTC,CASTRGPREGYTF
NA,TRBJ2-1,TRBV11-2,TGTGCCAGCAGCTCGAACAGGGTTGGAGGTGAGCAGTTCTTC,CASSSNRVGGEQFF
NA,TRBJ1-6,TRBV13,TGTGCCAGCAGCTTAGGAACCGGATCGGGAAATTCACCCCTCCACTTT,CASSLGTGSGNSPLHF
NA,TRBJ1-1,TRBV14,TGTGCCAGCAGCCAAGAGCGGGGCACTGAAGCTTTCTTT,CASSQERGTEAFF
TRBD2,TRBJ2-3,TRBV11-3,TGTGCCAGCAGCTTAGGAGCGGGAGACGCAGATACGCAGTATTTT,CASSLGAGDADTQYF
TRBD1,TRBJ1-2,TRBV4-1,TGCGCCAGCAGTCTTACCGACAGGGACTATGGCTACACCTTC,CASSLTDRDYGYTF
NA,TRBJ2-5,TRBV11-2,TGTGCCAGCAGCTCACTCACTAGGGTCCAAGAGACCCAGTACTTC,CASSSLTRVQETQYF
TRBD1,TRBJ1-2,TRBV25-1,TGTGCCAGCAGTGAAGACTGGCAGGGGGGCTATGGCTACACCTTC,CASSEDWQGGYGYTF
NA,TRBJ1-1,TRBV7-2,TGTGCCAGCAGCTTAGCGGCATCGAACACTGAAGCTTTCTTT,CASSLAASNTEAFF
NA,TRBJ2-2,TRBV3-1/TRBV3-2,TGTGCCAGCAGCCAAAGCGCCCGGTGGGCCGGGGAGCTGTTTTTT,CASSQSARWAGELFF
TRBD2,TRBJ2-7,TRBV5-1,TGCGCCAGCAGACCCAACCTAGCGGGGTCTCTCTACGAGCAGTACTTC,CASRPNLAGSLYEQYF
TRBD1,TRBJ1-2,TRBV19,TGTGCCAGTAGTATAGCTAGGACAGGGGCCTATGGCTACACCTTC,CASSIARTGAYGYTF
NA,TRBJ2-1,TRBV10-1,TGCGCCAGCAGTGGCCCTCACGGGGGGCGTGAGCAGTTCTTC,CASSGPHGGREQFF